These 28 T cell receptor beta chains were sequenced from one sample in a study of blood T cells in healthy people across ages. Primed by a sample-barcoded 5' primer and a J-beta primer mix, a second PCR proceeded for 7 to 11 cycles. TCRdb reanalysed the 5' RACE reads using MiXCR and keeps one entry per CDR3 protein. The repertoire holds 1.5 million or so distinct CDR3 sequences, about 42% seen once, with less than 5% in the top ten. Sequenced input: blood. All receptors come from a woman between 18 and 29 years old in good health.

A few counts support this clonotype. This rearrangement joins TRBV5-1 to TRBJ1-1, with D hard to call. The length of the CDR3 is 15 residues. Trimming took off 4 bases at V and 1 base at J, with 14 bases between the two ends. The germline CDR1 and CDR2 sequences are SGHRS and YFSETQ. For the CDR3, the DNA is TGCGCCAGCAGCCTACAACTATGGGAGAACACTGAAGCTTTCTTT. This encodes CASSLQLWENTEAFF.

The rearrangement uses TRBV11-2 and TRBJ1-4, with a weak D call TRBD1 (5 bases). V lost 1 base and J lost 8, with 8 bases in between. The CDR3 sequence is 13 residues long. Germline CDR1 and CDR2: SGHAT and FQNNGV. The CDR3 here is CASSLVDSEKLFF. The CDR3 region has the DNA TGTGCCAGCAGCTTAGTAGACAGCGAAAAACTGTTTTTT. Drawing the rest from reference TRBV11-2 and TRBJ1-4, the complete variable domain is EAGVAQSPRYKIIEKRQSVAFWCNPISGHATLYWYQQILGQGPKLLIQFQNNGVVDDSQLPKDRFSAERLKGVDSTLKIQPAKLEDSAVYLCASSLVDSEKLFFGSGTQLSVL.

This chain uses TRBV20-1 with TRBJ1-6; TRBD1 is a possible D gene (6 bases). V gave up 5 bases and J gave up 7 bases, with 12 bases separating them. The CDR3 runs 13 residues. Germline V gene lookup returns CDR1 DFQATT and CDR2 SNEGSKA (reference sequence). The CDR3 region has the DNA TGCAGTGCTCTAGAGGGGGGGAATTCACCCCTCCACTTT. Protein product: CSALEGGNSPLHF.

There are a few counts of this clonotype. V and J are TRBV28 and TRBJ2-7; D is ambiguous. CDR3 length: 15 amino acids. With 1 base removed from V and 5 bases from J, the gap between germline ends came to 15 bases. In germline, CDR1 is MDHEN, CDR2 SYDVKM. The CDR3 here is CASSLLIFASDEQYF. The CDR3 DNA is TGTGCCAGCAGTTTATTAATATTCGCGTCCGACGAGCAGTACTTC. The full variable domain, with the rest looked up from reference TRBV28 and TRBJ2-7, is DVKVTQSSRYLVKRTGEKVFLECVQDMDHENMFWYRQDPGLGLRLIYFSYDVKMKEKGDIPEGYSVSREKKERFSLILESASTNQTSMYLCASSLLIFASDEQYFGPGTRLTVT.

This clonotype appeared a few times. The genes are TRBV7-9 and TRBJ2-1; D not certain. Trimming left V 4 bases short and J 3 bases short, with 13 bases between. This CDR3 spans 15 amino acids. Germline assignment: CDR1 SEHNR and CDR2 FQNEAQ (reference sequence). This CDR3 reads CASSWGFGIYNEQFF. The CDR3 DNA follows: TGTGCCAGCAGCTGGGGATTTGGGATCTACAATGAGCAGTTCTTC. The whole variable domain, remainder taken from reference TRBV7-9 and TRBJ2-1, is DTGVSQNPRHKITKRGQNVTFRCDPISEHNRLYWYRQTLGQGPEFLTYFQNEAQLEKSRLLSDRFSAERPKGSFSTLEIQRTEQGDSAMYLCASSWGFGIYNEQFFGPGTRLTVL.

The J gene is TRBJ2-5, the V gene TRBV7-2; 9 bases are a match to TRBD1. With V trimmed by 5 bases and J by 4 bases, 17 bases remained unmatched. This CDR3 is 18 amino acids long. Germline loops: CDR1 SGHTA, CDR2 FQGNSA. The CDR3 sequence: CASSPRGQGSARRETQYF. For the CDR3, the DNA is TGTGCCAGCAGCCCTAGGGGACAGGGTTCGGCGAGGCGAGAGACCCAGTACTTC.

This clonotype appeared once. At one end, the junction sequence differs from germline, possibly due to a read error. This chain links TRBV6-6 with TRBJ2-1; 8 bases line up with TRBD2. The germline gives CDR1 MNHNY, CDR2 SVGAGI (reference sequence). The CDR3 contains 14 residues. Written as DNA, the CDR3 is TGTACCAGCAGCCCGCCGGGACTAGACAATGAGCAGTTCTTC. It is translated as CTSSPPGLDNEQFF.

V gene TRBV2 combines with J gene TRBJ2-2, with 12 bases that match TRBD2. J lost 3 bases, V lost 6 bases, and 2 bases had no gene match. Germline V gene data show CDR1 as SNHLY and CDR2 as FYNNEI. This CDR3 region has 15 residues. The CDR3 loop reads CASRRLAGDTGELFF. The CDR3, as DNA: TGTGCCAGCAGGAGACTAGCGGGAGACACCGGGGAGCTGTTTTTT.

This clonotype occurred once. The CDR3 nucleotides are TGCAGTGCTAGAGCTGGACGAGCGGCCTACAATGAGCAGTTCTTC. Translated, it gives CSARAGRAAYNEQFF. The V and J genes are TRBV20-1 and TRBJ2-1; maybe TRBD2 (5 bases). V was clipped by 1 base and J by 2 bases, with 12 bases between them. The CDR3 is made up of 15 amino acids. Germline V gene sequence: CDR1 DFQATT, CDR2 SNEGSKA (reference sequence).

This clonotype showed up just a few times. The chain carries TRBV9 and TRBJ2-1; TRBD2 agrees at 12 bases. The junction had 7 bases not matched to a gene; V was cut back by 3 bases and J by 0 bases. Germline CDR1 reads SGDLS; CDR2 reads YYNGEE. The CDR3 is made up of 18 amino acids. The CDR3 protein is CASSARKGLAGSYNEQFF. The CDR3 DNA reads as TGTGCCAGCAGCGCTCGGAAGGGACTAGCGGGCTCCTACAATGAGCAGTTCTTC.

The CDR3 is CASSPPRRRPTDTQYF. In nucleotides, the CDR3 is TGTGCCAGCAGCCCGCCCCGACGCCGTCCCACAGATACGCAGTATTTT. The genes are TRBV14 and TRBJ2-3; no clear D gene. Germline CDR1 is SGHDN and CDR2 is FVKESK. This CDR3 is built from 16 residues. Trimming removed 4 bases at V and 2 bases at J, with 16 bases between. Using reference TRBV14 and TRBJ2-3 for the parts outside the CDR3, the full variable domain is EAGVTQFPSHSVIEKGQTVTLRCDPISGHDNLYWYRRVMGKEIKFLLHFVKESKQDESGMPNNRFLAERTGGTYSTLKVQPAELEDSGVYFCASSPPRRRPTDTQYFGPGTRLTVL.

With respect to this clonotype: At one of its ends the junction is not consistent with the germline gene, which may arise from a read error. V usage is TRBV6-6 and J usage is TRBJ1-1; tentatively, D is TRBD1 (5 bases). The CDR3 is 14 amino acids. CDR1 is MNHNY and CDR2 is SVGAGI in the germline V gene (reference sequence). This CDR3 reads CVSSFGTVNTEAFF. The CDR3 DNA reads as TGTGTCAGCAGTTTTGGGACGGTGAACACTGAAGCTTTCTTT.

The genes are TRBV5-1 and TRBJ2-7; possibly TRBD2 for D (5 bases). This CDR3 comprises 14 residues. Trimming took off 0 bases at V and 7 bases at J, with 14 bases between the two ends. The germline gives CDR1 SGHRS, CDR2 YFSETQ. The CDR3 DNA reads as TGCGCCAGCAGCTTGGTTCAGGACGGGGATGAGCAGTACTTC. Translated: CASSLVQDGDEQYF. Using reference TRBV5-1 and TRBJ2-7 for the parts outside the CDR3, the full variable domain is KAGVTQTPRYLIKTRGQQVTLSCSPISGHRSVSWYQQTPGQGLQFLFEYFSETQRNKGNFPGRFSGRQFSNSRSEMNVSTLELGDSALYLCASSLVQDGDEQYFGPGTRLTVT.

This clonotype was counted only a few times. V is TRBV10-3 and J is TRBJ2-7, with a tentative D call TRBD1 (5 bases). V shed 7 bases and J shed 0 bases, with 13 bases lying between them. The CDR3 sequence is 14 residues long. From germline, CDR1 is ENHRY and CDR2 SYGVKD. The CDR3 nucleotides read TGTGCCATCAAAGACAGTCCAAACTCCTACGAGCAGTACTTC. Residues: CAIKDSPNSYEQYF.

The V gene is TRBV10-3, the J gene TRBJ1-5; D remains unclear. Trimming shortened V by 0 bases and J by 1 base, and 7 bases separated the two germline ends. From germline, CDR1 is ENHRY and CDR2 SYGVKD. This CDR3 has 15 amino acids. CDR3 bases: TGTGCCATCAGTGAGTCGGGATCCAGCAATCAGCCCCAGCATTTT. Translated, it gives CAISESGSSNQPQHF.

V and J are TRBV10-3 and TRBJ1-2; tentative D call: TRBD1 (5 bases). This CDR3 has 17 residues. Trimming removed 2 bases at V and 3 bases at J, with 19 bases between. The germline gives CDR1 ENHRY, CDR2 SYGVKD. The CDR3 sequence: CAISEGSLGGLDYGYTF. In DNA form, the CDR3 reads TGTGCCATCAGTGAGGGCAGTCTTGGGGGTCTAGACTATGGCTACACCTTC.

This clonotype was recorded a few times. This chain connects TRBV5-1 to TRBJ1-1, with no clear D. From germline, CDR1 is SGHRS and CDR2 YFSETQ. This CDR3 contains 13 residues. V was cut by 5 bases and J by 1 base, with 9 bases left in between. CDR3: CASRRDANTEAFF. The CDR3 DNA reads TGCGCCAGCAGGAGAGACGCGAACACTGAAGCTTTCTTT.

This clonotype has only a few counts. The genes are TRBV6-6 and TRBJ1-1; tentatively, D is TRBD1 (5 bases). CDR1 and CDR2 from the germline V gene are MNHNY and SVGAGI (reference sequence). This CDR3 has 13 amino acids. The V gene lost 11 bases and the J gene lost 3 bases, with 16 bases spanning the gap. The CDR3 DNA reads TGTGCCCCCGGGGTGGACAAAGACACTGAAGCTTTCTTT. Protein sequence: CAPGVDKDTEAFF.

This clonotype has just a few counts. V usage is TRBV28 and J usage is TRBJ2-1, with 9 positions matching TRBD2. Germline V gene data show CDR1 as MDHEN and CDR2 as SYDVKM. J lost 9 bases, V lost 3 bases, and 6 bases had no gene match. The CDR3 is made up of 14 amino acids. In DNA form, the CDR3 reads TGTGCCAGCAGTTTGTTGACTAGCGGTCTTGAGCAGTTCTTC. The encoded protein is CASSLLTSGLEQFF.

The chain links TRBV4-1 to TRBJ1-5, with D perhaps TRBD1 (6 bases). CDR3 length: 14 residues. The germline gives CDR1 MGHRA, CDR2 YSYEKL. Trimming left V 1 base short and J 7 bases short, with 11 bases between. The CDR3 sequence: CASSQGRGWQPQHF. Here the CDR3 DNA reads TGCGCCAGCAGCCAAGGTAGGGGGTGGCAGCCCCAGCATTTT.

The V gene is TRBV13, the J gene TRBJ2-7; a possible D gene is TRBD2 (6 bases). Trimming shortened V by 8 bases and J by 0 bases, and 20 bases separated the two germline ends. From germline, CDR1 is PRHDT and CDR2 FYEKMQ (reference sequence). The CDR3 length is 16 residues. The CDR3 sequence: CASFKLISGTSYEQYF. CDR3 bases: TGTGCCAGCTTTAAGCTTATTAGCGGCACCTCCTACGAGCAGTACTTC.

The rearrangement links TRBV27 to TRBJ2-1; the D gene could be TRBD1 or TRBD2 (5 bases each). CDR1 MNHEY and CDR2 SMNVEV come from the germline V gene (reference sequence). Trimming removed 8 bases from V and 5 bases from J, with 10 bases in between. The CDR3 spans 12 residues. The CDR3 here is CASEGIDNEQFF. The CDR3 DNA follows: TGTGCCAGCGAGGGGATCGACAATGAGCAGTTCTTC.

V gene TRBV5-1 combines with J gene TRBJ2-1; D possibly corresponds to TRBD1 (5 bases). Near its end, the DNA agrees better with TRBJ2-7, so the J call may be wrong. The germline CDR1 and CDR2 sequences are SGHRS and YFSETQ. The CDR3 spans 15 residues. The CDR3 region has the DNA TGCGCCAGCAGCTTGTCCAGGGTACGAGAAGATGAGCAGTACTTC. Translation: CASSLSRVREDEQYF.

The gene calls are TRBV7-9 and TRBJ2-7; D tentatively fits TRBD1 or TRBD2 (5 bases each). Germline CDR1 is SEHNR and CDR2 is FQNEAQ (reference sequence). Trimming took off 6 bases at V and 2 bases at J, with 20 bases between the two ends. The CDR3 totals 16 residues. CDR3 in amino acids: CASRAEYGAGAYEQYF. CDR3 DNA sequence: TGTGCCAGCAGAGCTGAATACGGGGCTGGAGCCTACGAGCAGTACTTC.

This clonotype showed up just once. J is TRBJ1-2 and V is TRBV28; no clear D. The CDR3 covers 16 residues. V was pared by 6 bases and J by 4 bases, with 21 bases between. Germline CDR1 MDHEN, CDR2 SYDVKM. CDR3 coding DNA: TGTGCCAGCAGCCACCCATCCAACACAGATCGCTATGGCTACACCTTC. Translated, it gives CASSHPSNTDRYGYTF.

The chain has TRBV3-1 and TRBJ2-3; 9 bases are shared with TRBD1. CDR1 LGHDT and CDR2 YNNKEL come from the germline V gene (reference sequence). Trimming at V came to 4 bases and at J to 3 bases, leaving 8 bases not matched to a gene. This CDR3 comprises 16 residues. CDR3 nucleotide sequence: TGTGCCAGCAGCCTCGGGACAGGGAGTAAGACAGATACGCAGTATTTT. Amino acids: CASSLGTGSKTDTQYF.

The CDR3 nucleotides read TGTGCCAGCAGGTACCTGGGAAAGGATGAAAAACTGTTTTTT. This gives the protein CASRYLGKDEKLFF. The chain is built from TRBV6-1 and TRBJ1-4; D ambiguous. Trimming took off 6 bases at V and 6 bases at J, with 14 bases between the two ends. Germline V gives CDR1 MNHNS, CDR2 SASEGT. The CDR3 runs 14 residues.

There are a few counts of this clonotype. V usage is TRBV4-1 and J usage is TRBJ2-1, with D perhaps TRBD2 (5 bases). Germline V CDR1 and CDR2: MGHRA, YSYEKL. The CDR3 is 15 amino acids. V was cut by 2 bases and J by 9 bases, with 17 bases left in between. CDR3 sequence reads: CASSQRSPPGSEQFF. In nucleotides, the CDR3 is TGCGCCAGCAGCCAACGATCCCCCCCGGGAAGTGAGCAGTTCTTC.